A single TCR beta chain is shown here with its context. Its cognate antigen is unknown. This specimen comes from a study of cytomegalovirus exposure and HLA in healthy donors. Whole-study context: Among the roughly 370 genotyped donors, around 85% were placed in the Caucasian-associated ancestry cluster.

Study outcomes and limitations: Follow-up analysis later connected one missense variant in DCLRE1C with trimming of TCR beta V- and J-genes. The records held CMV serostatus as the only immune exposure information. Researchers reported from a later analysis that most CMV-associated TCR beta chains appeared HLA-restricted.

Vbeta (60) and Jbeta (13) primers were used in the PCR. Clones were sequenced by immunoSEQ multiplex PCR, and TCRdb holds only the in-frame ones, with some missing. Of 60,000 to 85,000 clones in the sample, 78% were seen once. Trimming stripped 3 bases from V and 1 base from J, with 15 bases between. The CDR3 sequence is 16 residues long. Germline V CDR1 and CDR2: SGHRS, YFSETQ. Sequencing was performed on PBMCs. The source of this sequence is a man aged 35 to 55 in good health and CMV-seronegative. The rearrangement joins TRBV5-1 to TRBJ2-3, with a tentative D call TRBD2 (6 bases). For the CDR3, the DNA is TGCGCCAGCAGCTCGGGGGTTGGCGGGGGCACAGATACGCAGTATTTT. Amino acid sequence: CASSSGVGGGTDTQYF.